The T cell receptor (beta chain) under discussion was sequenced for a study of CD8+CD57+ T cells in acquired aplastic anemia. Study information: 3.2 ug was the average amount of DNA from sorted CD4+ and CD8+ cells.

The V and J ends lost 2 bases and 7 bases respectively, with 15 bases between them. The length of the CDR3 is 13 residues. Per germline, CDR1 SQVTM and CDR2 ANQGSEA. Ten or more counts support this clonotype. All patients picked for sequencing had shown, by flow cytometry, an expansion of CD8+CD57+ cells. Blood came from patients not yet given any therapy. Genomic DNA, serving as template, underwent TCR beta VDJ and CDR3 profiling. MiXCR, applied by TCRdb to the reads, yields one record per CDR3 protein. The sample has roughly 500,000 distinct CDR3 sequences, around a third seen once. The sample consisted of sorted CD4+, CD8+, or CD8+CD57+ T cells (not recorded which) from PBMCs. The origin of this receptor is a human donor with aplastic anemia. This sequence joins TRBV29-1 and TRBJ2-7; no firm D call. The CDR3 DNA reads as TGCAGCGTTGAATTAGAAATCGGCAGGGAGCAGTACTTC. This gives the protein CSVELEIGREQYF.